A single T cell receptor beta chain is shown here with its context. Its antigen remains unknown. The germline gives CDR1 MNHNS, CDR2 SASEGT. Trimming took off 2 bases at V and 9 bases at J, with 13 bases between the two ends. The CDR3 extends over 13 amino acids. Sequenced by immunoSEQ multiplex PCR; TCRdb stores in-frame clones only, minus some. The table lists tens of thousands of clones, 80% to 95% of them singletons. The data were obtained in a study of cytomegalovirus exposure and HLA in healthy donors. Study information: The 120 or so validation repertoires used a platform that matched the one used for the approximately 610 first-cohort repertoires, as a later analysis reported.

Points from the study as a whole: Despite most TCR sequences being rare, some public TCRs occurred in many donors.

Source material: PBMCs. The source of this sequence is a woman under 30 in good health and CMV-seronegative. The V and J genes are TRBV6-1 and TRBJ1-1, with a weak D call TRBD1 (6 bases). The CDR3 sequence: CASSENRQGKAFF. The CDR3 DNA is TGTGCCAGCAGTGAAAACAGGCAGGGGAAAGCTTTCTTT.